The 19 T cell receptor beta chains presented below share a single source sample, sequenced in a study of cytomegalovirus exposure and HLA in healthy donors. 13 Jbeta primers and 60 Vbeta primers were used for the PCR. The repertoire was sequenced with immunoSEQ multiplex PCR; TCRdb's copy has only in-frame clones and lacks some. The sample gives about 140,000 clones, around four fifths of which show up once; approximately 1.4% is in the top ten. Sequences were obtained from PBMCs. The receptors here all came from a man in his forties or fifties in good health and CMV-seronegative.

The chain carries TRBV5-4 and TRBJ1-2; unclear D gene. The length of the CDR3 is 14 residues. V lost 2 bases and J lost 4, with 12 bases in between. CDR1 is SGHNT and CDR2 is YYREEE in the germline V gene (reference sequence). The chain's CDR3 is CASSLPWEGYGYTF. In nucleotides, the CDR3 is TGTGCCAGCAGCTTACCCTGGGAGGGCTATGGCTACACCTTC.

The rearrangement uses TRBV6-6 and TRBJ2-5, with 7 bases matching TRBD2. V was clipped by 2 bases and J by 3 bases; unmatched bases: 3. CDR1 and CDR2 (germline): MNHNY, SVGAGI (reference sequence). The CDR3 loop spans 14 amino acids. CDR3 bases: TGTGCCAGCAGTTACCAGGGACTAAAAGAGACCCAGTACTTC. Translation: CASSYQGLKETQYF.

In its sample, this clone was seen once. V is TRBV15 and J is TRBJ1-6; 7 bases are shared with TRBD1. The length of the CDR3 is 16 residues. CDR1 LNHNV and CDR2 YYDKDF come from the germline V gene (reference sequence). The ends lost 5 bases at V and 2 bases at J; junction bases unmatched: 6. The CDR3 DNA sequence: TGTGCCACCAGCTCTCGGACAGGAACCTATAATTCACCCCTCCACTTT. Its translation: CATSSRTGTYNSPLHF.

A single count supports this clone. This chain uses TRBV7-8 with TRBJ2-7, with TRBD1 matching 7 bases. This CDR3 has 15 amino acids. The V and J ends lost 0 bases and 6 bases, in that order; junction bases with no gene match: 8. Germline assignment: CDR1 SGHVS and CDR2 FQNEAQ. DNA of the CDR3: TGTGCCAGCAGCTTAGCGGGGACAGCCCTTCCCGAGCAGTACTTC. As protein: CASSLAGTALPEQYF.

J is TRBJ2-1 and V is TRBV2; 8 bases are a match to TRBD2. V lost 7 bases, J lost 4 bases, and 9 bases stayed unmatched. Germline lookup yields CDR1 SNHLY and CDR2 FYNNEI. This CDR3 has 15 residues. This CDR3 reads CASIFGAGAYNEQFF. CDR3 nucleotide sequence: TGTGCCAGCATTTTCGGAGCGGGAGCTTACAATGAGCAGTTCTTC.

The chain uses TRBV27 and TRBJ2-3; the match to TRBD2 covers 10 bases. J was trimmed by 6 bases and V by 8 bases; bases with no gene match: 14. This CDR3 has 16 amino acids. Germline CDR1 MNHEY, CDR2 SMNVEV (reference sequence). The DNA of the CDR3 is TGTGCCAGCGGTACTGGACTAGCGGTTTCTCGGGATACGCAGTATTTT. Protein sequence: CASGTGLAVSRDTQYF.

The genes are TRBV7-6 and TRBJ2-2; D is uncertain. Germline V gives CDR1 SGHVS, CDR2 FNYEAQ. The CDR3 length is 14 residues. The V end was cut by 0 bases, the J end by 1 base, with 3 bases between. DNA of the CDR3: TGTGCCAGCAGCTTAGCCTTGAACACCGGGGAGCTGTTTTTT. Amino acid sequence: CASSLALNTGELFF.

The chain has TRBV2 and TRBJ2-5, with TRBD2 matching over 13 bases. The better agreement between TRBJ2-7 and the DNA end casts doubt on the J call. Germline loops: CDR1 SNHLY, CDR2 FYNNEI. This CDR3 is 16 amino acids long. As DNA, the CDR3 is TGTGCCAGCAGCGATGGACTAGCGGGAGTCCACTACGAGCAGTACTTC. It codes for CASSDGLAGVHYEQYF.

V gene TRBV7-3 combines with J gene TRBJ2-5, with 8 nucleotides matching TRBD2. After removal of 4 bases from V and 0 bases from J, the junction contained 4 bases not matched to a gene. CDR3 length: 15 amino acids. Germline assignment: CDR1 SGHTA and CDR2 FQGTGA. The CDR3 DNA reads as TGTGCCAGCAGCTCGAGCGGGGGAGACCAAGAGACCCAGTACTTC. The encoded protein is CASSSSGGDQETQYF.

This chain uses TRBV5-1 with TRBJ2-7, with TRBD1 identical over 7 bases. J was trimmed by 2 bases and V by 0 bases; bases with no gene match: 5. Looked up from germline, CDR1 is SGHRS and CDR2 is YFSETQ. This CDR3 is 15 amino acids long. CDR3 protein: CASSLGGGEPYEQYF. The CDR3 DNA follows: TGCGCCAGCAGCTTGGGAGGGGGCGAGCCCTACGAGCAGTACTTC.

V and J are TRBV6-5 and TRBJ2-5; no reliable D call. Per the germline V gene, CDR1 is MNHEY and CDR2 is SVGAGI. This CDR3 comprises 11 residues. V lost 6 bases and J lost 3, with 5 bases in between. CDR3: CASSTEETQYF. The CDR3 DNA follows: TGTGCCAGCAGCACAGAAGAGACCCAGTACTTC.

The V and J genes are TRBV11-2 and TRBJ2-1; a possible D gene is TRBD2 (7 bases). This CDR3 is 16 amino acids long. The germline gives CDR1 SGHAT, CDR2 FQNNGV. Deletions cut 1 base from V and 2 bases from J, with 12 bases between. CDR3 in amino acids: CASSLVQGGTYNEQFF. The DNA of the CDR3 is TGTGCCAGCAGCTTAGTACAGGGAGGGACCTACAATGAGCAGTTCTTC.

The V call is TRBV29-1, the J call TRBJ2-7, with D perhaps TRBD2 (5 bases). The CDR3 extends over 14 amino acids. Germline V gene data show CDR1 as SQVTM and CDR2 as ANQGSEA. V was shortened by 1 base and J by 3 bases, with 13 bases between the two germline ends. Written as DNA, the CDR3 is TGCAGCGTTGAAGGGCCAAACGGAGGCTACGAGCAGTACTTC. It yields the protein CSVEGPNGGYEQYF.

This clone was detected a few times. The rearrangement joins TRBV6-6 to TRBJ2-3; possible D gene TRBD1, 6 bases. Germline V lookup: CDR1 MNHNY, CDR2 SVGAGI (reference sequence). This CDR3 has 15 amino acids. Trimming stripped 0 bases from V and 5 bases from J, with 12 bases between. CDR3 DNA: TGTGCCAGCAGTTACTCGAACAGGGTGGAAGATACGCAGTATTTT. This gives the protein CASSYSNRVEDTQYF.

J is TRBJ1-2 and V is TRBV29-1; TRBD1 matches 7 bases. This CDR3 region has 12 residues. Germline-derived CDR1 and CDR2 are SQVTM and ANQGSEA. V lost 5 bases to trimming and J lost 3 bases; unmatched junction nucleotides: 3. The CDR3 sequence: CSVLGQDYGYTF. CDR3 DNA: TGCAGCGTTCTTGGACAGGACTATGGCTACACCTTC.

The rearrangement uses TRBV11-2 and TRBJ2-1; D is possibly TRBD2 (6 bases). Per germline, CDR1 SGHAT and CDR2 FQNNGV. The CDR3 runs 16 residues. Deletions cut 6 bases from V and 4 bases from J, with 19 bases between. In DNA, the CDR3 is TGTGCCAGCAGGGGCTTTCGGGAGTGGGTTTACAATGAGCAGTTCTTC. Amino acid sequence: CASRGFREWVYNEQFF.

The J gene is TRBJ1-2, the V gene TRBV28; D call uncertain. CDR3 size: 10 residues. V was cut by 6 bases and J by 7 bases, with 6 bases left in between. Germline values: CDR1 MDHEN, CDR2 SYDVKM. CDR3 amino acids: CASRLTGYTF. The CDR3 coding sequence is TGTGCCAGCAGACTTACTGGCTACACCTTC.

DNA for the CDR3: TGTGCCAGCAGCTGGGGACTAGCGGGAGCTACCTACAATGAGCAGTTCTTC. It specifies CASSWGLAGATYNEQFF. This rearrangement joins TRBV11-1 to TRBJ2-1, with 14 bases aligning to TRBD2. The CDR3 has 17 amino acids. Germline loops: CDR1 SGHAT, CDR2 FQDESV (reference sequence). The J segment lost 2 bases and the V segment lost 4 bases, leaving 4 bases of the junction unmatched.

The chain employs TRBV19 and TRBJ2-3; 9 bases map to TRBD1. Germline V gene data show CDR1 as LNHDA and CDR2 as SQIVND (reference sequence). V was pared by 5 bases and J by 7 bases, with 10 bases of the junction left unmatched. The CDR3 totals 15 residues. The CDR3 is CASSPLQGAGYTQYF. CDR3 bases: TGTGCCAGTAGTCCATTACAGGGGGCTGGGTATACGCAGTATTTT.